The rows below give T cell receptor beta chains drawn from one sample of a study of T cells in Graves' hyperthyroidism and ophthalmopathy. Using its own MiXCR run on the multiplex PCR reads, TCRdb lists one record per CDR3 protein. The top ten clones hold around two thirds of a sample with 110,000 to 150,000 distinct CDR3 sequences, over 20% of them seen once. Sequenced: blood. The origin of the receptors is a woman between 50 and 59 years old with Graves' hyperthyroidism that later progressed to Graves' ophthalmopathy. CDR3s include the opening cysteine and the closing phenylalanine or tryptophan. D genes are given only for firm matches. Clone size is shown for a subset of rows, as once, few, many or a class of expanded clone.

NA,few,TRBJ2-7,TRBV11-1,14,TGTGCCAGCAGCCTAGGGGGGAGTTACTACGAGCGGTACTTC,CASSLGGSYYERYF
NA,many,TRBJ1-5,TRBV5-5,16,TGTGCCAGCAGCGCGGATTTGGGCGGTTGGAATCAGCCCCAGCATTTT,CASSADLGGWNQPQHF
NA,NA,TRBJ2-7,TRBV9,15,TGTGCCAGCAGCGTAGGGGACACCAGTTCCTACGAGCAGTACTTC,CASSVGDTSSYEQYF
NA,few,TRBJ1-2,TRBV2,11,TGTGCCAGCACCGAAGACTGCGGCTACACCTTC,CASTEDCGYTF
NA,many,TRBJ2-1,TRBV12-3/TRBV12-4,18,TGTGCCAGCAGTCCCCGGGACCGGCGGACTCGAGGCGTCGGAATGGAGTTCTTC,CASSPRDRRTRGVGMEFF
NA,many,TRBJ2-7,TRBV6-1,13,TGTGCCAGCTCGGAGTCCCCCTCCTACGAGCAGTACTTC,CASSESPSYEQYF
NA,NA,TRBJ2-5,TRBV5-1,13,TGCGCCAGCAGCCGAGAGATGCAAGAGACCCAGTACTTC,CASSREMQETQYF
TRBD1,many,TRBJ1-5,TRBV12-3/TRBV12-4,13,TGTGCCAGCAGTTTGCAGGGGGAACAGCCCCAGCATTTT,CASSLQGEQPQHF
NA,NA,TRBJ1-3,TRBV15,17,TGTGCCACCAGCAGTTCCCGACGGACTTACTCTGGAAACACCATATATTTT,CATSSSRRTYSGNTIYF
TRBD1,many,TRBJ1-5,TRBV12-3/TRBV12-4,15,TGTGCCAGCAGGCAGGGGGGGGCCAGCAATCAGCCCCAGCATTTT,CASRQGGASNQPQHF
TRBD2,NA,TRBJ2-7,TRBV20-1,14,TGCAGTGCTAGTCCGGGACTAGCGGCTTTGGAGCAGTACTTC,CSASPGLAALEQYF
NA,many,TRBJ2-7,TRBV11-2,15,TGTGCCAGCAGCTTTAGGGACTTTCGCTCCTACGAGCAGTACTTC,CASSFRDFRSYEQYF
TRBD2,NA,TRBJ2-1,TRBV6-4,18,TGTGCCAGCAGTGCAACAAGCGGGAGGGCTAACCGGTACAATGAGCAGTTCTTC,CASSATSGRANRYNEQFF
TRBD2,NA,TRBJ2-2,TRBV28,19,TGTGCCAGCAGTCCCTGGACTAGCGGGAGGGCCTTAAACACCGGAGAGCTGTTTTTT,CASSPWTSGRALNTGELFF
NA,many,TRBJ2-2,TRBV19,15,TGTGCCAGTAGTATTGGCGGGACTAACACCGGGGAGCTGTTTTTT,CASSIGGTNTGELFF
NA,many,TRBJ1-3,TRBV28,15,TGTGCCAGCCGGTACGGAATCACCTCTGGAAACACCATATATTTT,CASRYGITSGNTIYF
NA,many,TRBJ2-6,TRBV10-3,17,TGTGCCATCAGTGCCCCGGAGGAGCGGACTGGGGCCAACGTCCTGACTTTC,CAISAPEERTGANVLTF
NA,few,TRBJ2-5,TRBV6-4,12,TGTGCCAGCAGTGACTCGGAGGAGACCCAGTACTTC,CASSDSEETQYF
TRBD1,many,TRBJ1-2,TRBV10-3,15,TGTGCCATCAGCCTGAAAGGACAGGGGGACCTAGGCTACACCTTC,CAISLKGQGDLGYTF
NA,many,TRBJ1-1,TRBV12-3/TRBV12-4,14,TGTGCCAGCAGTCACAGAGGGATGAACACTGAAGCTTTCTTT,CASSHRGMNTEAFF
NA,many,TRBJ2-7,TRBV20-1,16,TGCAGTGCTAGCCCCACTAATGGACTACTGGGTTACGAGCAGTACTTC,CSASPTNGLLGYEQYF
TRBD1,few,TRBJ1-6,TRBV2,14,TGTGCCAGCAGTTCCGGACAGGGCAATTCACCCCTCCACTTT,CASSSGQGNSPLHF
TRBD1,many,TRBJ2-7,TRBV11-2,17,TGTGCCAGCAGCCGCAGCGAGGGACAGGGGGTCTCCTACGAGCAGTACTTC,CASSRSEGQGVSYEQYF
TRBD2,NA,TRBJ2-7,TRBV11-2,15,TGTGCCAGCACCACGACTAGCGGGGGGGCCTACGAGCAGTACTTC,CASTTTSGGAYEQYF
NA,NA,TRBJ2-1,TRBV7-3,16,TGTGCCAGCAGCTTATCTGCGGGGGCGATATACAATGAGCAGTTCTTC,CASSLSAGAIYNEQFF
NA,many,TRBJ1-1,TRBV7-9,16,TGTGCCAGCAGCCAAGATTACAGGCTTATGAACACTGAAGCTTTCTTT,CASSQDYRLMNTEAFF
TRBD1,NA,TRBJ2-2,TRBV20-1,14,TGCAGTGCTAGAGCCCAGGCAGGGGGCGGGGAGCTGTTTTTT,CSARAQAGGGELFF
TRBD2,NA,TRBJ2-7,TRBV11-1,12,TGTGCCAGCAGGCTTAGCGGGAGTGCGCAGTACTTC,CASRLSGSAQYF
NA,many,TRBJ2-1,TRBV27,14,TGTGCCAGCAGTTTATATCGGGGCTACAATGAGCAGTTCTTC,CASSLYRGYNEQFF
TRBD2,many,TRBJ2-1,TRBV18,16,TGTGCCAGCTCACCAGCGGGAGGGCCCACCTACAATGAGCAGTTCTTC,CASSPAGGPTYNEQFF
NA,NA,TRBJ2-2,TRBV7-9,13,TGTGCCAGCACCCTCCAGGGAACCGGGGAGCTGTTTTTT,CASTLQGTGELFF
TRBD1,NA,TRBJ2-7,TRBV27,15,TGTGCCAGCAGCCGGCGGTGGGACAGTACCTACGAGCAGTACTTC,CASSRRWDSTYEQYF
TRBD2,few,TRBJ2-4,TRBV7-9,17,TGTGCCAGCAGCAGCGGGGGTTTCGGGGGTAGATGGGACATTCAGTACTTC,CASSSGGFGGRWDIQYF
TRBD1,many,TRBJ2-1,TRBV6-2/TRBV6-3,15,TGTGCCGGGAGGGGCCCGGGACAGGGTTACAATGAGCAGTTCTTC,CAGRGPGQGYNEQFF
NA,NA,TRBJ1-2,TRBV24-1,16,TGTGCCACCAGTGATTCCCCGAGAAAGGGAACCTATGGCTACACCTTC,CATSDSPRKGTYGYTF
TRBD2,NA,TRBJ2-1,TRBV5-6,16,TGTGCCAGCAGCTTTGGGCTAGCGGGAGGGGTCAATGAGCAGTTCTTC,CASSFGLAGGVNEQFF
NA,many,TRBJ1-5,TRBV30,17,TGTGCCTGGAGTGGATCGGCTTTCGGGCAAAGCAATCAGCCCCAGCATTTT,CAWSGSAFGQSNQPQHF
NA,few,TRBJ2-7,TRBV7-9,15,TGTGCCAGCAGCCCCCGAGGGGTCAGCTCCTACGAGCAGTACTTC,CASSPRGVSSYEQYF
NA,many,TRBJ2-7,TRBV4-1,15,TGCGCCAGCAGCCAAGACAGGGGACACTCCTACGAGCAGTACTTC,CASSQDRGHSYEQYF
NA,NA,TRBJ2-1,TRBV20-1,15,TGCAGTGCTACGGGGCGGAACCGAGGGTACAATGAGCAGTTCTTC,CSATGRNRGYNEQFF
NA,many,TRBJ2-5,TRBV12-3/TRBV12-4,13,TGTGCCAGCAGTCCTCAGGGAATGGAGACCCAGTACTTC,CASSPQGMETQYF
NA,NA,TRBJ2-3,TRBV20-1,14,TGCAGTGCTAGAGTCGTCGGAGGCACAGATACGCAGTATTTT,CSARVVGGTDTQYF
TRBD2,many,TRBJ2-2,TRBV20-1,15,TGCAGTGCCCAGACTAGCGGGAGTGGAACCGGGGAGCTGTTTTTT,CSAQTSGSGTGELFF
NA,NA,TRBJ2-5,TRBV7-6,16,TGTGCCAGCAGCCGCCTGGGGGCAGGGCCGCGGGAGACCCAGTACTTC,CASSRLGAGPRETQYF
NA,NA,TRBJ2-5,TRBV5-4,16,TGTGCCAGCAGCCGCCGGGACTGGGAGTCCCTCGGGACCCAGTACTTC,CASSRRDWESLGTQYF
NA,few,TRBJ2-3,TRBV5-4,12,TGTGCCAGCAGCTTTCCTAGTCGTACGCAGTATTTT,CASSFPSRTQYF
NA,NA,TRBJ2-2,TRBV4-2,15,TGTGCCAGCAGCCGTGGGGGCCTGAACACCGGGGAGCTGTTTTTT,CASSRGGLNTGELFF
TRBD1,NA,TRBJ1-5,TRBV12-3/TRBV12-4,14,TGTGCCAGCAGTGAACAGGGGGGAGATCAGCCCCAGCATTTT,CASSEQGGDQPQHF
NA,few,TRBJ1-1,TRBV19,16,TGTGCCAGTAGTATTTTTATGGGTGGTCGGAACACTGAAGCTTTCTTT,CASSIFMGGRNTEAFF
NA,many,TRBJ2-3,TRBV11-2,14,TGTGCCAGCAGCAGACCCGGGACAACGGATACGCAGTATTTT,CASSRPGTTDTQYF
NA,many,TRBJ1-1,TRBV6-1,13,TGTGCCAGCATAAAGGGGGACGGCTATGAAGCTTTCTTT,CASIKGDGYEAFF
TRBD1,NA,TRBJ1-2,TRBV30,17,TGTGCCTGGAGTAGGCTCGAACTGGGACAGGGAGGTGGAGGCTACACCTTC,CAWSRLELGQGGGGYTF
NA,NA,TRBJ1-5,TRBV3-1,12,TGTGCCAGCAGCCAAGAGGGGCAGCCCCAGCATTTT,CASSQEGQPQHF